Listed here are 13 T cell receptor beta chains from one sample, sequenced in a study of T cells in tuberculosis. The method was immunoSEQ multiplex PCR; TCRdb's version includes in-frame clones alone and lacks a portion of them. This sample has 28,000 or so clones, with 90% found just once. Sequenced material: PBMCs. These receptors were taken from a donor aged 10-29 years with latent tuberculosis or without tuberculosis infection.

V is TRBV6-6 and J is TRBJ1-3; maybe TRBD1 (6 bases). Germline-derived CDR1 and CDR2 are MNHNY and SVGAGI (reference sequence). Deletions cut 7 bases from V and 4 bases from J, with 20 bases between. This CDR3 is built from 16 residues. The DNA for the CDR3 is TGTGCCAGCATCCACAGCCAGGGGACGGGGGGAAACACCATATATTTT. Translation: CASIHSQGTGGNTIYF.

The rearrangement uses TRBV27 and TRBJ2-7, with 11 bases fitting TRBD2. V lost 7 bases to trimming and J lost 4 bases; unmatched junction nucleotides: 12. CDR3 length: 16 amino acids. CDR1 and CDR2 from the germline V gene are MNHEY and SMNVEV (reference sequence). The CDR3 bases are TGTGCCAGCACCCTAGCGGGGGGCCTATATACTTACGAGCAGTACTTC. It yields the protein CASTLAGGLYTYEQYF.

This chain links TRBV23-1 with TRBJ2-7, with D hard to call. TRBV23-1 is placed among ORFs of uncertain function. The CDR3 runs to 14 residues. V dropped 3 bases and J dropped 5 bases, with 14 bases sitting between them. The CDR3 DNA is TGCGCCAGCAGTCACTGGAAACGACTGGACGAGCAGTACTTC. It yields the protein CASSHWKRLDEQYF.

This clone was found once. V and J are TRBV19 and TRBJ1-5, with 8 nucleotides matching TRBD1. The length of the CDR3 is 19 residues. Germline V gives CDR1 LNHDA, CDR2 SQIVND (reference sequence). Trimming at V came to 0 bases and at J to 5 bases, leaving 15 bases not matched to a gene. The DNA of the CDR3 is TGTGCCAGTAGTATAGACCTCCCTCTACCAGGGGGCTGGCATCAGCCCCAGCATTTT. Protein sequence: CASSIDLPLPGGWHQPQHF.

V usage is TRBV27 and J usage is TRBJ2-7, with TRBD2 as a possible D gene (6 bases). V lost 5 bases and J 6 bases, leaving 20 bases between the germline ends. CDR3 size: 15 residues. Germline-derived CDR1 and CDR2 are MNHEY and SMNVEV (reference sequence). As DNA, the CDR3 is TGTGCCAGCAGTCCCCGCGGGGCAGTGGGTGGCGAGCAGTACTTC. This codes for CASSPRGAVGGEQYF.

V usage is TRBV7-2 and J usage is TRBJ1-2; the D gene is possibly TRBD1 (6 bases). The length of the CDR3 is 16 residues. Germline V gene lookup returns CDR1 SGHTA and CDR2 FQGNSA. V was clipped by 5 bases and J by 5 bases, with 21 bases between them. The CDR3 loop is CASSPRDITLWYGYTF. In DNA form, the CDR3 reads TGTGCCAGCAGCCCCCGGGACATTACCCTTTGGTATGGCTACACCTTC.

The chain has TRBV28 and TRBJ1-2; D not resolved. The CDR3 has 12 residues. Germline V gives CDR1 MDHEN, CDR2 SYDVKM. V shed 6 bases and J shed 2 bases, with 7 bases lying between them. The CDR3 DNA sequence: TGTGCCAGCAGCCTCTTAAACTATGGCTACACCTTC. Encoded protein: CASSLLNYGYTF.

V usage is TRBV28 and J usage is TRBJ1-1; D remains ambiguous. Between the trimmed V and J ends, which lost 7 bases and 1 base, there was a span of 10 bases. CDR1 is MDHEN and CDR2 is SYDVKM in the germline V gene. The CDR3 contains 13 residues. The CDR3 nucleotides are TGTGCCAGCAAAGCTGCGGGGAACACTGAAGCTTTCTTT. Its translation: CASKAAGNTEAFF. Drawing the rest from reference TRBV28 and TRBJ1-1, the complete variable domain is DVKVTQSSRYLVKRTGEKVFLECVQDMDHENMFWYRQDPGLGLRLIYFSYDVKMKEKGDIPEGYSVSREKKERFSLILESASTNQTSMYLCASKAAGNTEAFFGQGTRLTVV.

This clone occurred once. V is TRBV18 and J is TRBJ2-7, with TRBD2 as a possible D gene (6 bases). The CDR3 has 14 residues. The germline CDR1 and CDR2 sequences are KGHSH and LQKENI. Trimming cost V 3 bases and J 6 bases, with 15 bases left between them. The CDR3 DNA follows: TGTGCCAGCTCACCCAAGGAGGGTCGGGCCGAGCAGTACTTC. This sequence encodes CASSPKEGRAEQYF.

J is TRBJ1-6 and V is TRBV9, with 8 positions matching TRBD1. In germline, CDR1 is SGDLS, CDR2 YYNGEE. The CDR3 has 14 amino acids. Trimming at V came to 4 bases and at J to 9 bases, leaving 6 bases not matched to a gene. The CDR3 DNA sequence: TGTGCCAGCAGCCCGGGGACAGGTGGTTCACCCCTCCACTTT. Amino acid sequence: CASSPGTGGSPLHF.

The V and J genes are TRBV5-1 and TRBJ2-1; 10 bases are shared with TRBD2. Germline values: CDR1 SGHRS, CDR2 YFSETQ. The CDR3 is made up of 15 amino acids. Trimming removed 0 bases from V and 7 bases from J; junction bases left unmatched: 4. The DNA of the CDR3 is TGCGCCAGCAGCTTGGGTAGCGGGGGGCGGAATGAGCAGTTCTTC. Residues: CASSLGSGGRNEQFF.

This chain uses TRBV2 with TRBJ2-7; no clear D. Germline CDR1 SNHLY, CDR2 FYNNEI. The CDR3 covers 11 residues. The V end lost 3 bases, the J end lost 6 bases, and 6 bases lay between the germline ends. This chain's CDR3 is CASSDPSEQYF. In DNA, the CDR3 is TGTGCCAGCAGTGACCCCTCCGAGCAGTACTTC.

This chain joins TRBV5-5 and TRBJ2-2; D is perhaps TRBD1 (7 bases). V was clipped by 0 bases and J by 5 bases, with 11 bases between them. CDR1 SGHKS and CDR2 YYEKEE come from the germline V gene (reference sequence). CDR3 length equals 15 residues. CDR3 DNA: TGTGCCAGCAGCTTGGAGGGGGCGGGGACCGGGGAGCTGTTTTTT. This gives the protein CASSLEGAGTGELFF.